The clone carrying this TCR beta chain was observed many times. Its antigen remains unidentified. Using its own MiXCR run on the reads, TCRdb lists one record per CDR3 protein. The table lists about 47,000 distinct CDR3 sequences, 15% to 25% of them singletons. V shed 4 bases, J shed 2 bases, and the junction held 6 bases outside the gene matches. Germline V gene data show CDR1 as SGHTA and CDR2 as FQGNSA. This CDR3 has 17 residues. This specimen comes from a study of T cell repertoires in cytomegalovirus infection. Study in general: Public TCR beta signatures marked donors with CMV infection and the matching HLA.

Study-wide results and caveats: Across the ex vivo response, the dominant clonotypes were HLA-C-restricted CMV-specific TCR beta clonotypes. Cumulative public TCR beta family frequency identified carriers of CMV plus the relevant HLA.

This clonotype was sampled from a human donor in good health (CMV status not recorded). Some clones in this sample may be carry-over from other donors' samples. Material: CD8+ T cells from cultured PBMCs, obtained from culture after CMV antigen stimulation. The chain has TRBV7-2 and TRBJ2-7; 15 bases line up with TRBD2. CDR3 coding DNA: TGTGCCAGCAGCTCCACCGGGACTAGCGGGGGGACCTACGAGCAGTACTTC. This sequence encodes CASSSTGTSGGTYEQYF. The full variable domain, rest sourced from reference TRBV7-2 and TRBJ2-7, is GAGVSQSPSNKVTEKGKDVELRCDPISGHTALYWYRQSLGQGLEFLIYFQGNSAPDKSGLPSDRFSAERTGGSVSTLTIQRTQQEDSAVYLCASSSTGTSGGTYEQYFGPGTRLTVT.